This TCR beta chain emerged from a study of blood T cell repertoires in COVID-19. Germline V gene lookup returns CDR1 MDHEN and CDR2 SYDVKM. The CDR3 runs to 12 residues. V was cut by 5 bases and J by 9 bases, with 13 bases left in between. TCRdb's copy holds only in-frame clones and misses some; the assay was immunoSEQ multiplex PCR. The table records fewer than 350,000 clones, roughly 85% of them present only once. This rearrangement joins TRBV28 to TRBJ1-1; possibly TRBD1 for D (5 bases). The sequence derives from a woman between 40 and 55 years old who had recovered from COVID-19. Source material: PBMCs or T cells enriched from blood (not recorded which). CDR3 nucleotide sequence: TGTGCCAGCAGTCAGGGTAAGGGAAAAGCTTTCTTT. It translates to CASSQGKGKAFF.